A single sample gave rise to the 9 T cell receptor beta chains below, sequenced in a study of blood T cell repertoires in COVID-19. Assay: immunoSEQ multiplex PCR; the TCRdb copy retains only in-frame clones and omits some. Of 490,000 or so clones listed, around nine tenths are singletons. The sequenced sample was PBMCs or T cells enriched from blood (not recorded which). The receptors here all came from a woman between 40 and 55 years old who had recovered from COVID-19.

This chain links TRBV7-2 with TRBJ2-5; perhaps TRBD1 as D (5 bases). Per germline, CDR1 SGHTA and CDR2 FQGNSA. Trimming took 4 bases from V and 4 from J, leaving 19 bases between them. The length of the CDR3 is 16 residues. CDR3 region: CASSSLWGFNLETQYF. In nucleotides, the CDR3 is TGTGCCAGCAGCTCCCTTTGGGGCTTCAATCTAGAGACCCAGTACTTC.

This clone was counted a single time. The chain joins TRBV24-1 to TRBJ2-7; 8 nucleotides line up with TRBD1. The J segment lost 6 bases and the V segment lost 3 bases, leaving 3 bases of the junction unmatched. Germline V CDR1 and CDR2: KGHDR, SFDVKD. CDR3 size: 13 residues. CDR3 sequence reads: CATSDAGGIEQYF. CDR3 sequence (DNA): TGTGCCACCAGTGATGCAGGGGGCATCGAGCAGTACTTC.

This chain connects TRBV7-9 to TRBJ2-1, with D uncertain. V was cut by 3 bases and J by 2 bases, with 8 bases left in between. The length of the CDR3 is 14 residues. Germline V lookup: CDR1 SEHNR, CDR2 FQNEAQ (reference sequence). CDR3 bases: TGTGCCAGCAGCTTCCAGAATCCCTACAATGAGCAGTTCTTC. It translates to CASSFQNPYNEQFF.

The chain is built from TRBV6-5 and TRBJ1-1; D perhaps matches TRBD1 (6 bases). The CDR3 consists of 15 residues. CDR1 is MNHEY, CDR2 SVGAGI, per germline. The V and J ends lost 5 bases and 3 bases respectively, with 16 bases between them. CDR3 protein: CASSKLHRVDTEAFF. The CDR3 region has the DNA TGTGCCAGCAGTAAACTCCACAGGGTTGACACTGAAGCTTTCTTT.

This clone came up a few times. The chain employs TRBV7-9 and TRBJ1-6; possibly TRBD1 for D (6 bases). With 4 bases removed from V and 0 bases from J, the gap between germline ends came to 13 bases. The CDR3 has 17 residues. From germline, CDR1 is SEHNR and CDR2 FQNEAQ (reference sequence). CDR3 loop: CASSSRGGSSYNSPLHF. DNA of the CDR3: TGTGCCAGCAGCTCTAGGGGGGGAAGCTCCTATAATTCACCCCTCCACTTT.

The chain couples TRBV11-3 to TRBJ1-1; D remains ambiguous. The CDR3 runs 14 residues. Germline V gene sequence: CDR1 SGHNT, CDR2 YENEEA. The V end was cut by 8 bases, the J end by 1 base, with 14 bases between. The CDR3 sequence is CASADRGKNTEAFF. The CDR3 DNA reads as TGTGCCAGCGCCGACCGGGGAAAGAACACTGAAGCTTTCTTT.

In this sample, this clone turned up once. The V gene is TRBV7-9, the J gene TRBJ2-2; no definite D call. The V gene's germline CDR1 is SEHNR and CDR2 FQNEAQ (reference sequence). This CDR3 spans 10 amino acids. CDR3 region: CGGATGELFF. The CDR3 DNA sequence: TGTGGCGGAGCCACCGGGGAGCTGTTTTTT.

The rearrangement uses TRBV3-1 (or the pseudogene TRBV3-2) and TRBJ2-7; 7 nucleotides align to TRBD1. V lost 6 bases and J lost 5; bases outside the gene matches: 7. CDR1 and CDR2 (germline): LGHDT, YNNKEL (reference sequence). This CDR3 comprises 13 residues. The CDR3 loop reads CASRQGNNHEQYF. CDR3 DNA sequence: TGTGCCAGCAGACAGGGGAACAATCACGAGCAGTACTTC.

The rearrangement links TRBV7-9 to TRBJ1-6; possible D gene TRBD1, 5 bases. The germline gives CDR1 SEHNR, CDR2 FQNEAQ (reference sequence). The CDR3 is 17 amino acids. With 6 bases removed from V and 8 bases from J, the gap between germline ends came to 23 bases. CDR3 DNA sequence: TGTGCCAGCAGACCCAGCCCCTATTCCCGGGGGTATTCACCCCTCCACTTT. This encodes CASRPSPYSRGYSPLHF.